Reported below is one T cell receptor beta chain. The sample is drawn from a study of blood T cell repertoires in COVID-19. Study context: Whether acute or convalescent, the COVID-19 samples came from the United States, Italy and Spain. PBMCs, B-cell-depleted T cells, or T cells provided the cDNA or gDNA that made up the material.

V trimming: 3 bases; J trimming: 2 bases; junction bases outside the gene matches: 3. Germline V gene data show CDR1 as SGHDN and CDR2 as FVKESK. There are 14 residues in the CDR3. In the original workflow: Estimates of nucleated cell counts were drawn from the amplification of reference gene primers. Profiling relied on immunoSEQ multiplex PCR, and the TCRdb table lists in-frame clones only, not all of them. Clonal size and the V and J genes are those of that table, whereas D and trimming came from the DNA. The table shows more than 50,000 clones, with about nine tenths occurring only once. The sequencing sample was made of peripheral blood. This TCR was sampled from a man older than 75 with acute or convalescent COVID-19. The rearrangement links TRBV14 to TRBJ2-7; 8 bases align to TRBD1. CDR3 nucleotide sequence: TGTGCCAGCAGCCAGTTACAGGGGGCCTACGAGCAGTACTTC. Protein: CASSQLQGAYEQYF.